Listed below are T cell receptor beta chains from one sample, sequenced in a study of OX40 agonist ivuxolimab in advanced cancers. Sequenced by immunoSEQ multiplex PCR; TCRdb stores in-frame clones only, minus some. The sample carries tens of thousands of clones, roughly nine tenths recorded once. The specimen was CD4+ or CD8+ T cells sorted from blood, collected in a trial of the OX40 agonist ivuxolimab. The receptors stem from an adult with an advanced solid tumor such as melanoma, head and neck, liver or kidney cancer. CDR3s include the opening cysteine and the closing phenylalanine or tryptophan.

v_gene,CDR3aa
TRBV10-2,CASTPQNSGANVLTF
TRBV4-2,CASSQGTEYQETQYF
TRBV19,CASRVRDIGNTIYF
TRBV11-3,CASSLVTGSNQPQHF
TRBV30,CAWSVRDFGDYGYTF
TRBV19,CASHRGFTDTQYF
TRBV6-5,CASGWTSGSRNEQFF
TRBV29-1,CSGGRWGGTEAFF
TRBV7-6,CASSLRQGSTEAFF
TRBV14,CASSQALHTTYEQYF
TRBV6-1,CASSEQPWSTGELFF
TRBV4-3,CASSQDDGSGYTF
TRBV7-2,CASSLDRGNGNTIYF
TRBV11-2,CASSLVDFRQGNYGYTF
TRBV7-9,CASSLDGGVHGYTF
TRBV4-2,CASSQEGGSESETQYF
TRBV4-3,CASSQDPAGTGYGYTF
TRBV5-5,CASSLDDGVTAHFYGYTF
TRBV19,CASSTERNSPLHF
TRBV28,CASSLGGGNQPQHF